The rows below give T cell receptor beta chains drawn from one sample of a study of T-cell reconstitution after alpha-beta-depleted transplantation in children. Each CDR3 protein is one row after TCRdb ran MiXCR on the PCR reads. Of about 600,000 distinct CDR3 sequences listed, 13% are singletons. Sequencing used PBMCs, mostly from graft donor cells, obtained 360 days after TCRalphabeta/CD19-depleted stem cell transplant. These receptors originate from a male patient between 5 and 17 years old who had a stem cell transplant for acute myeloid leukemia, so the T cells may come from the graft donor. Each CDR3 is given with its conserved first and last residue. Each record gives: J gene, V gene, clone size, D gene, CDR3 DNA, CDR3 protein. The D gene is left open where the match is weak. Some rows have no size entry. The others give once, few or many, or a class for an expanded clone.

TRBJ2-7,TRBV4-3,many,.,TGCGCCAGCAGCCAAGTGAGGCAGTTCGGTGAGCAGTACTTC,CASSQVRQFGEQYF
TRBJ2-1,TRBV12-3/TRBV12-4,.,TRBD2,TGTGCCAGCAGTTACCTACTAGCGGGAGGCCCATCCTACAATGAGCAGTTCTTC,CASSYLLAGGPSYNEQFF
TRBJ2-1,TRBV12-3/TRBV12-4,many,TRBD2,TGTGCCAGCACAGTAGCGGGAGGGCCTTATGTTGAGCAGTTCTTC,CASTVAGGPYVEQFF
TRBJ2-1,TRBV7-3,few,TRBD2,TGTGCCAGCAGCGGGACTAGCGGGAGATTCCATGAGCAGTTCTTC,CASSGTSGRFHEQFF
TRBJ2-3,TRBV7-3,.,.,TGTGCCAGCAGCTTTCCCGGACACACAGATACGCAGTATTTT,CASSFPGHTDTQYF
TRBJ2-2,TRBV10-3,few,TRBD1,TGTGCCATCACCCCGGACAGGGTTAACACCGGGGAGCTGTTTTTT,CAITPDRVNTGELFF
TRBJ1-2,TRBV12-3/TRBV12-4,.,.,TGTGCCAGCAGTTTAGGAGGTCAGATCGGCTACACCTTC,CASSLGGQIGYTF
TRBJ2-7,TRBV5-1,many,.,TGCGCCAGCAGCTCAGCCGGGACTGAGAGATTCACTTCCCACGAGCAGTACTTC,CASSSAGTERFTSHEQYF
TRBJ2-3,TRBV6-5,.,.,TGTGCCAGCAGTTACGTGGGGATATGGGCAGATACGCAGTATTTT,CASSYVGIWADTQYF
TRBJ2-1,TRBV20-1,.,.,TGCAGTGCTAGAGATGCGGGTCCATACTACAATGAGCAGTTCTTC,CSARDAGPYYNEQFF
TRBJ2-7,TRBV5-1,few,.,TGCGCCAGCAGCGAACTGACAGGTTTCTACGAGCAGTACTTC,CASSELTGFYEQYF
TRBJ2-2,TRBV5-1,many,.,TGCGCCAGCAGCCGGGATGCGAACACCGGGGAGCTGTTTTTT,CASSRDANTGELFF
TRBJ2-7,TRBV19,few,.,TGTGCCAGTAGTGTCCTCGGGGGAGAAGACCGCTACGAGCAGTACTTC,CASSVLGGEDRYEQYF
TRBJ2-7,TRBV12-3/TRBV12-4,.,.,TGTGCCAGCACCGGGTCTGGCGGGTACGAGCAGTACTTC,CASTGSGGYEQYF
TRBJ1-2,TRBV7-8,.,TRBD1,TGTGCCAGCAGCGGAGTCCCGGGACAGGGGCGCTATGGCTACACCTTC,CASSGVPGQGRYGYTF